These 28 T cell receptor beta chains originate from one sample sequenced in a study of blood T cells in healthy people across ages. Together with a sample-barcoded 5' primer, a J-beta primer mix was included in a second PCR lasting roughly 6 to 12 cycles. TCRdb re-called the 5' RACE reads through MiXCR, storing one row per CDR3 protein. The repertoire holds hundreds of thousands of distinct CDR3 sequences, with approximately 48% as singletons. Sequencing was done on a sample of blood. Source of these receptors: a man aged 55 to 69 in good health.

The chain employs TRBV12-3 or TRBV12-4 and TRBJ1-6; TRBD1 aligns across 10 bases. With 6 bases clipped from V and 10 bases from J, the junction kept 6 bases outside the gene matches. This CDR3 is 14 amino acids long. The CDR3 region is CASSHGTGVSPLHF. The CDR3 nucleotides read TGTGCCAGCAGCCATGGGACAGGGGTGTCACCCCTCCACTTT.

The rearrangement uses TRBV21-1 and TRBJ2-1; the D call of TRBD2 is as the table states it, not checked on the DNA. TRBV21-1 is a pseudogene locus. This CDR3 contains 17 residues. CDR3 nucleotides: TGTGCCAGCAGCAAAGAATCGGAGGGGACGGCGCACAATGAGCAGTTCTTC. This gives the protein CASSKESEGTAHNEQFF.

As regards this clonotype: One end of the junction fails to match germline, which may point to a read error. This rearrangement joins TRBV11-2 to TRBJ2-5, with 12 nucleotides matching TRBD2. CDR1 is SGHAT and CDR2 is FQNNGV in the germline V gene. There are 14 residues in the CDR3. As DNA, the CDR3 is TGTGCCAACAGCTCTAGCGGGGGGGAAGAGACCCAGTACTTC. The encoded protein is CANSSSGGEETQYF.

V usage is TRBV5-1 and J usage is TRBJ2-5, with D perhaps being TRBD1 or TRBD2 (6 bases each). V was cut by 6 bases and J by 2 bases, with 20 bases left in between. The length of the CDR3 is 16 residues. Germline CDR1 and CDR2: SGHRS and YFSETQ. CDR3 protein: CASNRDRGGLQETQYF. In DNA form, the CDR3 reads TGCGCCAGCAACCGGGACCGTGGGGGGCTACAAGAGACCCAGTACTTC.

This clonotype has just a few counts. V is TRBV2 and J is TRBJ2-1, with no clear D. The germline V and J ends were trimmed by 7 bases and 4 bases, with 5 bases remaining between them. Germline assignment: CDR1 SNHLY and CDR2 FYNNEI. The CDR3 runs 11 residues. The CDR3 bases are TGTGCCAGCACAACTTACAATGAGCAGTTCTTC. This codes for CASTTYNEQFF. Filled out from reference TRBV2 and TRBJ2-1, the complete variable domain reads EPEVTQTPSHQVTQMGQEVILRCVPISNHLYFYWYRQILGQKVEFLVSFYNNEISEKSEIFDDQFSVERPDGSNFTLKIRSTKLEDSAMYFCASTTYNEQFFGPGTRLTVL.

The CDR3 is CAILVPGRGAGSPLHF. CDR3 nucleotide sequence: TGTGCCATCCTCGTCCCGGGACGGGGAGCAGGATCACCCCTCCACTTT. The V gene is TRBV24-1, the J gene TRBJ1-6; possible D gene TRBD1, 5 bases. The germline CDR1 and CDR2 sequences are KGHDR and SFDVKD. The CDR3 covers 16 residues. V lost 11 bases and J lost 10, with 26 bases in between.

The CDR3 nucleotides are TGCGCCAGCAGCCCAGGACTAGAGCGAAACGAGCAGTACTTC. Its protein is CASSPGLERNEQYF. The chain has TRBV5-1 and TRBJ2-7; 7 nucleotides line up with TRBD2. V trimming: 4 bases; J trimming: 5 bases; junction bases outside the gene matches: 9. Germline CDR1 SGHRS, CDR2 YFSETQ. The CDR3 runs 14 residues.

Worth noting for this clonotype: An end of the junction differs from the germline gene, which may be a read error. The chain combines TRBV3-1 with TRBJ2-5; D may be TRBD1 or TRBD2 (6 bases each). This CDR3 has 18 residues. Germline V gives CDR1 LGHDT, CDR2 YNNKEL (reference sequence). This CDR3 reads CASSQDQIWGAPKEAQYF. DNA for the CDR3: TGTGCCAGCAGCCAAGATCAAATTTGGGGGGCCCCTAAAGAGGCCCAGTACTTC.

V usage is TRBV7-2 and J usage is TRBJ2-3; D not resolved. V shed 5 bases and J shed 6 bases, with 9 bases lying between them. Germline lookup yields CDR1 SGHTA and CDR2 FQGNSA. CDR3 length: 12 residues. As DNA, the CDR3 is TGTGCCAGCAGCCCCCACGGGGATACGCAGTATTTT. Translated: CASSPHGDTQYF.

The chain combines TRBV3-1 with TRBJ2-4; 7 nucleotides match TRBD1. The length of the CDR3 is 16 residues. The ends lost 4 bases at V and 0 bases at J; junction bases unmatched: 6. Germline-derived CDR1 and CDR2 are LGHDT and YNNKEL (reference sequence). Here the CDR3 reads CASSPPDRKAKNIQYF. DNA of the CDR3: TGTGCCAGCAGCCCCCCGGACAGGAAAGCCAAAAACATTCAGTACTTC.

This clonotype occurred a few times. The CDR3 sequence: CASSRGDNYGYTF. The CDR3 DNA sequence: TGTGCCAGCAGCCGGGGTGATAACTATGGCTACACCTTC. The chain combines TRBV6-4 with TRBJ1-2; D ambiguous. Germline loops: CDR1 MRHNA, CDR2 SNTAGT. The length of the CDR3 is 13 residues. V shed 6 bases and J shed 1 base, with 9 bases lying between them.

This clonotype was observed a few times. The rearrangement links TRBV11-2 to TRBJ2-7, with TRBD2 as a possible D gene (5 bases). V was shortened by 1 base and J by 4 bases, with 8 bases between the two germline ends. The CDR3 extends over 13 amino acids. Germline loops: CDR1 SGHAT, CDR2 FQNNGV. The CDR3 DNA reads as TGTGCCAGCAGCTTAGGAGGGTGGTACGAGCAGTACTTC. Its protein is CASSLGGWYEQYF.

This clonotype appeared a few times. V and J are TRBV27 and TRBJ1-2; 7 bases fit TRBD1. The V gene's germline CDR1 is MNHEY and CDR2 SMNVEV (reference sequence). CDR3 length: 14 residues. V gave up 4 bases and J gave up 5 bases; unmatched junction bases: 7. CDR3 coding DNA: TGTGCCAGCAGTTCTCAGGGGGAAATTTATGGCTACACCTTC. The encoded protein is CASSSQGEIYGYTF.

The chain uses TRBV7-2 and TRBJ1-6; TRBD1 might be the D (6 bases). The germline V gene has CDR1 SGHTA and CDR2 FQGNSA. V was pared by 10 bases and J by 5 bases, with 15 bases between. This CDR3 region has 14 residues. CDR3 amino acids: CAISGTNNNSPLHF. CDR3 nucleotides: TGTGCCATCAGTGGGACAAATAATAATTCACCCCTCCACTTT.

This clonotype has a count of ten or more. The chain couples TRBV6-2 or TRBV6-3 to TRBJ2-1; D might be TRBD1 (7 bases). Germline V lookup: CDR1 MNHEY, CDR2 SVGEGT. V was cut by 6 bases and J by 6 bases, with 12 bases left in between. The CDR3 has 13 amino acids. The CDR3 bases are TGTGCCAGCAGGGCAGGGGGAGGCAATGAGCAGTTCTTC. Translation: CASRAGGGNEQFF.

This sequence joins TRBV20-1 and TRBJ2-7, with D tentatively TRBD2 (7 bases). The CDR3 contains 15 residues. Germline CDR1 is DFQATT and CDR2 is SNEGSKA (reference sequence). V was pared by 8 bases and J by 0 bases, with 20 bases between. The CDR3 DNA reads as TGCAGTCAGGGTTATGCGGGGGCCAGCTCCTACGAGCAGTACTTC. Amino acid sequence: CSQGYAGASSYEQYF.

The chain uses TRBV7-2 and TRBJ2-5; no definite D call. The J call is doubtful: the DNA matches TRBJ2-7 better. The CDR3 has 15 amino acids. Looked up from germline, CDR1 is SGHTA and CDR2 is FQGNSA. DNA for the CDR3: TGTGCCAGCAGCCTAGAGAAGATCTCCGCCTACGAGCAGTACTTC. It translates to CASSLEKISAYEQYF.

This clonotype was seen only once. The chain employs TRBV4-3 and TRBJ2-3, with D hard to call. The germline V and J ends were trimmed by 0 bases and 5 bases, with 12 bases remaining between them. This CDR3 is built from 15 residues. Germline V gene data show CDR1 as LGHNA and CDR2 as YSLEER. CDR3: CASSQEKPGQDTQYF. The CDR3 DNA follows: TGCGCCAGCAGCCAAGAGAAACCAGGCCAAGATACGCAGTATTTT.

A few counts support this clonotype. Here the CDR3 reads CASRMGPHDSSEQYF. As DNA, the CDR3 is TGTGCCAGCCGCATGGGCCCTCATGATTCTAGCGAGCAGTACTTC. The chain combines TRBV6-5 with TRBJ2-7; D gene unclear. Per germline, CDR1 MNHEY and CDR2 SVGAGI. The CDR3 covers 15 residues. The V gene lost 8 bases and the J gene lost 6 bases, with 23 bases spanning the gap.

V and J are TRBV20-1 and TRBJ2-7, with 8 bases that match TRBD2. Unmatched junction bases numbered 10, after V lost 3 bases and J lost 3 bases. The germline V gene encodes CDR1 DFQATT and CDR2 SNEGSKA (reference sequence). The CDR3 runs to 15 residues. The chain's CDR3 is CSASDSSGYLYEQYF. The DNA for the CDR3 is TGCAGTGCTAGCGACTCTAGCGGGTACCTCTACGAGCAGTACTTC.

The V call is TRBV28, the J call TRBJ2-2, with D perhaps matching TRBD2 (6 bases). V lost 4 bases and J 4 bases, leaving 13 bases between the germline ends. In germline, CDR1 is MDHEN, CDR2 SYDVKM. This CDR3 has 15 residues. As DNA, the CDR3 is TGTGCCAGCAGTTCCACTAAGGGAGGCACCGGGGAGCTGTTTTTT. Its protein is CASSSTKGGTGELFF.

This chain joins TRBV20-1 and TRBJ1-1; 9 bases are shared with TRBD1. The CDR3 consists of 15 residues. V lost 0 bases to trimming and J lost 1 base; unmatched junction nucleotides: 3. CDR1 and CDR2 (germline): DFQATT, SNEGSKA (reference sequence). The CDR3 DNA reads TGCAGTGCTAGAGATCCGGGACAGGGGAACACTGAAGCTTTCTTT. Translation gives CSARDPGQGNTEAFF.

The chain has TRBV27 and TRBJ2-4, with D possibly matching TRBD1 (5 bases). Gene TRBJ2-7 matches the end of the DNA better, so the J call may be wrong. The CDR3 totals 12 residues. Germline values: CDR1 MNHEY, CDR2 SMNVEV (reference sequence). The CDR3 coding sequence is TGTGCCAGCAGGGACATGTCCTACGAGCAGTACTTC. This translates into CASRDMSYEQYF.

This clonotype came up a few times. The chain joins TRBV19 to TRBJ2-7, with unresolved D. The CDR3 loop spans 16 amino acids. V was clipped by 2 bases and J by 3 bases, with 17 bases between them. Looked up from germline, CDR1 is LNHDA and CDR2 is SQIVND (reference sequence). The CDR3 DNA sequence: TGTGCCAGTAGTATAAGCTCGGTGGGTCGCGTCTACGAGCAGTACTTC. Translation gives CASSISSVGRVYEQYF.

The CDR3 DNA reads as TGTGCCAGCAGTACCCTGTTAACACCGGAAAAACTGTTTTTT. Its protein product is CASSTLLTPEKLFF. The chain couples TRBV6-2 or TRBV6-3 to TRBJ1-4, with D unresolved. This CDR3 spans 14 amino acids. Germline V gene lookup returns CDR1 MNHEY and CDR2 SVGEGT. V gave up 5 bases and J gave up 8 bases, with 15 bases separating them.

CDR3 loop: CSARDWSGGDLDTQYF. Here the CDR3 DNA reads TGCAGTGCTAGAGATTGGAGCGGGGGTGACCTGGATACGCAGTATTTT. The V and J genes are TRBV20-1 and TRBJ2-3; 8 bases line up with TRBD2. Trimming at V came to 0 bases and at J to 6 bases, leaving 11 bases not matched to a gene. This CDR3 has 16 residues. Per the germline V gene, CDR1 is DFQATT and CDR2 is SNEGSKA (reference sequence).

This clonotype has just a few counts. The chain employs TRBV6-1 and TRBJ2-3, with 8 bases lining up with TRBD2. In germline, CDR1 is MNHNS, CDR2 SASEGT. The CDR3 sequence is 15 residues long. V shed 6 bases, J shed 4 bases, and the junction held 9 bases outside the gene matches. For the CDR3, the DNA is TGTGCCAGCAGAACCGGGGGGGCCTTTTCAGATACGCAGTATTTT. This translates into CASRTGGAFSDTQYF.

This clonotype was seen ten or more times. The rearrangement links TRBV12-3 or TRBV12-4 to TRBJ2-7; no reliable D call. This CDR3 comprises 12 residues. Trimming left V 6 bases short and J 3 bases short, with 9 bases between. CDR3 sequence reads: CASRKSRYEQYF. For the CDR3, the DNA is TGTGCCAGCAGAAAAAGCCGCTACGAGCAGTACTTC.